Listed here are 2 T cell receptor beta chains from one sample, sequenced in a study of T cell repertoires in cytomegalovirus infection. TCRdb re-analysed the reads in MiXCR, keeping a single row per CDR3 protein. The profile covers fewer than 700,000 distinct CDR3 sequences, with approximately 24% appearing a single time and less than 10% taken by the ten largest. The sequenced sample consisted of CD8+ T cells from PBMCs. The receptors here all came from a human donor in good health (CMV status not recorded). Some clones in this sample may be carry-over from other donors' samples.

This clonotype was counted a few times. V gene TRBV9 combines with J gene TRBJ1-5; D perhaps matches TRBD1 (6 bases). The germline CDR1 and CDR2 sequences are SGDLS and YYNGEE. The CDR3 has 14 residues. Trimming stripped 4 bases from V and 4 bases from J, with 12 bases between. The CDR3 here is CASSPGEGNQPQHF. CDR3 nucleotide sequence: TGTGCCAGCAGCCCAGGGGAAGGAAATCAGCCCCAGCATTTT.

The table lists this clonotype with many counts. The rearrangement joins TRBV12-3 or TRBV12-4 to TRBJ1-5; 10 nucleotides align to TRBD1. The CDR3 length is 14 residues. V lost 6 bases and J lost 3; bases outside the gene matches: 2. CDR3 DNA sequence: TGTGCCAGCAGGAGACAGGGGGCCAATCAGCCCCAGCATTTT. It yields the protein CASRRQGANQPQHF.